What follows describes a single T cell receptor beta chain. The antigen is undetermined. This specimen comes from a study of T cells in Graves' hyperthyroidism and ophthalmopathy. V lost 5 bases and J 5 bases, leaving 15 bases between the germline ends. This CDR3 has 14 residues. Germline CDR1 reads SGHTA; CDR2 reads FQGTGA. Study-wide points: In validation, the model predicted ophthalmopathy. These predictions came a median roughly 6 months before onset.

The CDR3 regions of TCR beta were amplified from RNA transcripts. The HTBI primer set was used in a first-round RT-PCR of the TCR CDR3. TCRdb re-called the multiplex PCR reads with MiXCR, one entry per CDR3 protein. The table has about 840,000 distinct CDR3 sequences, roughly 40% seen once; the top ten hold over 8%. The sequence came from a man aged 18 to 30 with Graves' hyperthyroidism. The sample taken for sequencing was blood. This chain uses TRBV7-3 with TRBJ1-1; D is unresolved. The CDR3 spells CASSSGREETEAFF. CDR3 coding DNA: TGTGCCAGCAGCAGCGGGAGGGAGGAGACTGAAGCTTTCTTT.